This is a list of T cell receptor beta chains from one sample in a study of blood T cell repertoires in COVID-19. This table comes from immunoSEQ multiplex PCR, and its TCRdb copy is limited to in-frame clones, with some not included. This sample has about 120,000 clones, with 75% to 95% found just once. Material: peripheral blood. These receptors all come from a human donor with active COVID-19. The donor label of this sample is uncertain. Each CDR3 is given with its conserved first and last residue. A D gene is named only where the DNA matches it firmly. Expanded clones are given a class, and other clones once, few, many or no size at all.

CASSVSRNTEAFF	TGCGCCAGCAGTGTATCGAGGAACACTGAAGCTTTCTTT	NA	TRBJ1-1	TRBV10-1	NA
CASKTAGNTGELFF	TGTGCCAGCAAGACAGCGGGGAACACCGGGGAGCTGTTTTTT	NA	TRBJ2-2	TRBV2	NA
CASSPRTGWTSVSYEQYF	TGTGCCAGCAGCCCTAGAACAGGGTGGACGTCTGTTTCCTACGAGCAGTACTTC	NA	TRBJ2-7	TRBV11-2	NA
CASSEDWGKSYEQYF	TGTGCCAGCAGTGAAGATTGGGGCAAGTCCTACGAGCAGTACTTC	NA	TRBJ2-7	TRBV6-1	few
CARDRGYNEQFF	TGTGCCAGGGACAGGGGATACAATGAGCAGTTCTTC	TRBD1	TRBJ2-1	TRBV2	NA
CASSLGASSNYGYTF	TGTGCCAGCAGCTTAGGGGCGAGCTCTAACTATGGCTACACCTTC	NA	TRBJ1-2	TRBV7-8	NA
CASSGTGSPYGYTF	TGTGCCAGCAGTGGGACAGGGTCCCCCTATGGCTACACCTTC	TRBD1	TRBJ1-2	TRBV2	NA
CASRLLTAVLDTEAFF	TGTGCCAGCAGGTTGCTAACAGCGGTCCTCGACACTGAAGCTTTCTTT	NA	TRBJ1-1	TRBV5-5	once
CASSDEEYNEQFF	TGTGCCAGCAGTGACGAGGAATACAATGAGCAGTTCTTC	NA	TRBJ2-1	TRBV6-4	NA
CASRLDNEAFF	TGTGCCAGCAGGTTAGACAACGAAGCTTTCTTT	NA	TRBJ1-1	TRBV28	NA
CASSFRGHLPGETQYF	TGTGCCAGCAGTTTTAGGGGCCACCTCCCGGGAGAGACCCAGTACTTC	NA	TRBJ2-5	TRBV7-9	NA
CASSLVAGQGYEQYF	TGTGCCAGCAGCCTCGTGGCGGGACAGGGCTACGAGCAGTACTTC	TRBD1	TRBJ2-7	TRBV14	NA
CASRINFRDSKGTGELFF	TGTGCCAGCAGGATCAACTTCCGGGACAGTAAAGGGACCGGGGAGCTGTTTTTT	TRBD1	TRBJ2-2	TRBV5-6	once
CASSSSPGQGDEQYF	TGTGCCAGTAGTTCCTCGCCGGGACAGGGGGACGAGCAGTACTTC	TRBD1	TRBJ2-7	TRBV19	NA
CASSLVPLRDYEQYF	TGTGCCAGCAGCTTAGTCCCCCTCAGGGACTACGAGCAGTACTTC	NA	TRBJ2-7	TRBV11-1	NA
CASSRQVEPYQPQHF	TGTGCCAGCAGTCGACAGGTTGAGCCTTATCAGCCCCAGCATTTT	NA	TRBJ1-5	TRBV6-2/TRBV6-3	NA
CATTGTGEYEQYF	TGTGCCACCACCGGGACAGGTGAATACGAGCAGTACTTC	TRBD1	TRBJ2-7	TRBV15	NA
CASSPRQGPTMRTEAFF	TGTGCCAGTAGTCCTCGACAGGGACCCACAATGAGGACTGAAGCTTTCTTT	TRBD1	TRBJ1-1	TRBV19	NA
CASSQAGGTGYTF	TGCGCCAGCAGCCAAGCAGGGGGCACTGGCTACACCTTC	TRBD1	TRBJ1-2	TRBV4-3	NA
CASTLDSSYGYTF	TGCGCCAGCACCCTGGACAGTAGCTATGGCTACACCTTC	NA	TRBJ1-2	TRBV5-1	NA
CASSQDAAAWDTQYF	TGCGCCAGCAGCCAAGATGCGGCCGCTTGGGATACGCAGTATTTT	NA	TRBJ2-3	TRBV4-3	NA
CASSLASIGNTIYF	TGTGCCAGCAGCTTGGCCTCTATCGGAAACACCATATATTTT	NA	TRBJ1-3	TRBV5-4	few